This T cell receptor (beta chain) was found in a study of T cells in Graves' hyperthyroidism and ophthalmopathy (dated by TCRdb to the late 2010s). For the wider study: A discovery cohort of about a hundred patients, 43 with Graves' ophthalmopathy and 55 to 60 with stable Graves' hyperthyroidism, was used to find distinguishing TCR V-J signatures. Prospective prediction of ophthalmopathy was tested in an independent validation cohort of 18 hyperthyroidism patients and some 17 patients who later progressed to ophthalmopathy. For training and testing, the approximately 97 patients in the discovery cohort were randomly divided in a 7:3 ratio. In roughly six Graves' hyperthyroidism patients, the study also compared T-cell repertoires from thyroid tissue with T-cell repertoires from blood. After sampling, hyperthyroidism patients received methimazole starting at 30 mg daily, and ophthalmopathy patients received high-dose intravenous methylprednisolone. According to the paper, TCR Vbeta CDR3 sequencing was carried out on some 130 peripheral blood samples, which came from 40 to 45 ophthalmopathy, around 74 hyperthyroidism and around 17 progressor patients.

Findings and caveats that apply to the study as a whole: Sample size was not statistically predetermined, and investigators were not blinded to group allocation. Most expanded thyroid clonotypes (frequency above 0.001) were also detected in blood, suggesting blood repertoires may reflect thyroid immune responses. In validation, the model predicted progression to ophthalmopathy a median of around 6.5 months before onset, with roughly 68% sensitivity and about 75% specificity. In cross-validation, a model built on a 13 V-J signature told ophthalmopathy apart from stable hyperthyroidism with 87.88% sensitivity and roughly 81% specificity, and in testing the same model reached 80%/75%.

Notes on this clonotype: Its binding antigen is unknown. No per-base quality is available; no much larger clone lies one base away.

The TCR beta CDR3 regions were amplified from the RNA transcripts. For the first round of RT-PCR on the TCR CDR3, the HTBI primer set was used together with the Qiagen OneStep RT-PCR kit. The libraries were constructed in a second round of multiplex PCR and then size-selected and purified. Libraries were sequenced paired-end with 100 bp reads on an Illumina HiSeq2000. Under the source paper's analysis protocol: SOAPnuke was used to process the raw data, with reads discarded if the reads contained adapters or uncalled bases, had a mean Phred below 15, or lacked an exact constant-primer or identifier match. COPE v1.2.5 was used to merge high-quality paired reads, and clonotypes were defined as unique nucleotide sequences. MiTCR v1.1 was used to align the clonotypes against IMGT TRBV, TRBD and TRBJ reference segments. The analysis included only V-J combinations with a frequency above 0.0001, which together covered 98% to 99.2% of the repertoires. The TCS score was defined as F50 (clonal expansion) divided by E x V (chaos), with BLOSUM62-based TCRdist calculated between CDR3 peptides within each V-J. Welch's t-statistics and random forest reduced 514 V-J features to roughly 13, which were used in a naive Bayes classifier (R e1071). The similarity between thyroid and blood repertoires was quantified using the Morisita-Horn index. The raw public reads went through TCRdb reprocessing: fastp at Q25, MiXCR clone calling, in-frame beta chains kept. A single entry per CDR3 protein holds the most common genes and DNA from its merged rows. These V and J calls are TCRdb output, not the study's own analysis. The sample yields 500,000 to 600,000 distinct CDR3 sequences; around 42% were counted once. The ten largest clones represent roughly 20% of the sample.

Patients with uncontrolled infections, other autoimmune diseases, pregnancy or lactation were excluded. Diagnoses were established on the basis of clinical symptoms, serum thyroxine and TRAb, thyroid ultrasound, and orbital computed tomography. Total RNA was extracted with Trizol reagent, and quality was checked on an Agilent 2100 Bioanalyzer. Relative to germline, V is 3 bases shorter and J is 6 bases shorter, with 6 bases between their ends. Taken from the germline V gene, the CDR1 and CDR2 loops are WSHSY and SAAADI. The CDR3 runs 12 residues from the cysteine to the phenylalanine. Only the CDR3 region is kept as DNA, spanning 36 bases read in frame from base 1.

What was sequenced was peripheral blood or thyroid tissue (not recorded which). The clonotype was recovered from an adult woman with Graves' disease, either hyperthyroidism or ophthalmopathy (not recorded which). The chain is encoded by TRBV10-2 joined to TRBJ2-1, with no reliable assignment of the D segment. The DNA is as follows: TGCGCCAGCAGTGATCCCATCAATGAGCAGTTCTTC. Translation gives CASSDPINEQFF.